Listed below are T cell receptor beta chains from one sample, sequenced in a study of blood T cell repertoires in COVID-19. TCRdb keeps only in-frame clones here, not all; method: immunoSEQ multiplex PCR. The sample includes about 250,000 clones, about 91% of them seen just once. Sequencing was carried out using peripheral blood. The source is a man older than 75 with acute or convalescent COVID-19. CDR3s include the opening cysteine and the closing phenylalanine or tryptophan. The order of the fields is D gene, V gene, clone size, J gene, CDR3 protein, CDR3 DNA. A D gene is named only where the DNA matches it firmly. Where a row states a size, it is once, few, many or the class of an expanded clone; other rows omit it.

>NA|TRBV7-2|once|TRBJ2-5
CASSLPSETQYF
TGTGCCAGCAGCTTACCCTCAGAGACCCAGTACTTC
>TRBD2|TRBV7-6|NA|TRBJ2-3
CASSLQAGGIITDTQYF
TGTGCCAGCAGCCTACAAGCGGGAGGTATAATCACAGATACGCAGTATTTT
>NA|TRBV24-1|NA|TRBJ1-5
CATSGKQGDRRGYSNQPQHF
TGTGCCACCAGTGGTAAACAGGGAGATCGCCGCGGATATAGCAATCAGCCCCAGCATTTT
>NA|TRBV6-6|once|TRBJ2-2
CASSYLQQGTGELFF
TGTGCCAGCAGTTATCTACAGCAGGGTACCGGGGAGCTGTTTTTT
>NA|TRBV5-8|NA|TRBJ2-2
CASSLGTSNTGELFF
TGTGCCAGCAGCTTAGGGACTTCGAACACCGGGGAGCTGTTTTTT
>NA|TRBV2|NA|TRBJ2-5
CASDSGLSQETQYF
TGTGCCAGCGATAGCGGACTTAGCCAAGAGACCCAGTACTTC
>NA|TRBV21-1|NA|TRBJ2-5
CASSNGPDRGGETQYF
TGTGCCAGCAGCAATGGACCCGACAGGGGAGGCGAGACCCAGTACTTC
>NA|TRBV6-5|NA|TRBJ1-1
CASVGNTEAFF
TGTGCCAGCGTCGGGAACACTGAAGCTTTCTTT
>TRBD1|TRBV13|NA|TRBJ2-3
CASSPGTGEFSTDTQYF
TGTGCCAGCAGCCCCGGGACAGGAGAATTCAGCACAGATACGCAGTATTTT
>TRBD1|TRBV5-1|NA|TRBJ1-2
CASSFGQGNLYGYTF
TGCGCCAGCAGCTTCGGACAGGGAAACCTCTATGGCTACACCTTC
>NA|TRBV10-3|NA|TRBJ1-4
CAISGAGGEKLFF
TGTGCCATCAGTGGCGCGGGCGGGGAAAAACTGTTTTTT
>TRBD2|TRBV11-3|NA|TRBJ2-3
CASSLDGTSGGADTQYF
TGTGCCAGCAGCTTAGACGGGACTAGCGGGGGGGCAGATACGCAGTATTTT
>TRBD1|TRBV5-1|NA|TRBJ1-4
CASSTEGAATNEKLFF
TGCGCCAGCAGCACCGAGGGGGCAGCAACTAATGAAAAACTGTTTTTT
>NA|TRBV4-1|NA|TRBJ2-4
CASSQTGIVNIQYF
TGCGCCAGCAGCCAAACCGGGATTGTGAACATTCAGTACTTC
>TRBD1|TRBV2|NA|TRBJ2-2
CASKVTGVRTGELFF
TGTGCCAGCAAAGTTACAGGGGTTCGCACCGGGGAGCTGTTTTTT
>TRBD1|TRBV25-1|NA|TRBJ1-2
CASSESGTGAPRGGYTF
TGTGCCAGCAGTGAATCCGGGACAGGGGCCCCTCGGGGAGGCTACACCTTC
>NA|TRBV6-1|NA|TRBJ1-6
CASSLEGSANSPLHF
TGTGCCAGCAGCCTCGAGGGATCGGCGAATTCACCCCTCCACTTT
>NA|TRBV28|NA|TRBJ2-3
CASSPATANSQYF
TGTGCCAGCAGCCCTGCGACAGCAAACTCGCAGTATTTT
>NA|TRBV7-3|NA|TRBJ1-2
CASSTGYGGHTF
TGTGCCAGCAGTACAGGCTATGGCGGCCACACCTTC
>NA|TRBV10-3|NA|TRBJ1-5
CAISEDSSNQPQHF
TGTGCCATCAGTGAGGATAGTAGCAATCAGCCCCAGCATTTT
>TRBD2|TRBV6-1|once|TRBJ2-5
CASSEDGLAGESQYF
TGTGCCAGCAGTGAAGACGGACTAGCGGGAGAATCCCAGTACTTC
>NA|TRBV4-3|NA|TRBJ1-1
CASSQDQEGGKTEAFF
TGCGCCAGCAGCCAAGATCAGGAGGGAGGCAAAACTGAAGCTTTCTTT
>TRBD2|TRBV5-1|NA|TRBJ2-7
CASSLGLGAGGSSYEQYF
TGCGCCAGCAGCTTGGGGTTGGGAGCGGGGGGTTCCTCCTACGAGCAGTACTTC
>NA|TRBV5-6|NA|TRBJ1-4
CASSFRVNEKLFF
TGTGCCAGCAGCTTTAGAGTAAATGAAAAACTGTTTTTT
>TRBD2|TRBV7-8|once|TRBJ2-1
CASSLVRTSNQQFF
TGTGCCAGCAGCTTAGTCCGGACTAGCAATCAGCAGTTCTTC
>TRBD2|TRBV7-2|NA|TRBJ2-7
CASSLHMGLAGALGYEQYF
TGTGCCAGCAGCCTCCATATGGGACTAGCGGGAGCCTTAGGGTACGAGCAGTACTTC
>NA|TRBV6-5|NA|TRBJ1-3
CASSPLFGNTIYF
TGTGCCAGCAGCCCCCTCTTTGGAAACACCATATATTTT
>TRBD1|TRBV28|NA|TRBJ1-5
CASSLPGQATGEPQHF
TGTGCCAGCAGTTTACCGGGACAGGCGACGGGGGAGCCCCAGCATTTT
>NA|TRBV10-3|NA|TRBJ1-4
CAISDRGEKLFF
TGTGCCATCAGTGACAGGGGTGAAAAACTGTTTTTT
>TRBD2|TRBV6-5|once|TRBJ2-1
CASSSIAGGMNEQFF
TGTGCCAGCAGTTCTATAGCGGGTGGTATGAATGAGCAGTTCTTC
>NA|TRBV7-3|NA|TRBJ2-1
CASSMGGGGYNNEQFF
TGTGCCAGCAGCATGGGTGGGGGAGGTTACAACAATGAGCAGTTCTTC